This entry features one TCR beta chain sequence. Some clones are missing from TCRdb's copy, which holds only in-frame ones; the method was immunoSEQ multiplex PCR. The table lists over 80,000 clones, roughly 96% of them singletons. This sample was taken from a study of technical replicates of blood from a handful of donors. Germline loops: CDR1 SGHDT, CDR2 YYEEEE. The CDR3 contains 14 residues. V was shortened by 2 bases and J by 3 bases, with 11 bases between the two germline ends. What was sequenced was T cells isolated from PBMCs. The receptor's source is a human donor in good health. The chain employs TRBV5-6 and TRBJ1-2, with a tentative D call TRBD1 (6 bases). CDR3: CASSFQGYDYGYTF. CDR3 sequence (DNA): TGTGCCAGCAGCTTTCAGGGGTACGACTATGGCTACACCTTC.